This entry describes one TCR beta chain. In its sample, this clonotype was seen many times. Its target antigen remains unknown. There are no base qualities to consult, and no much larger clone falls within one base. Only healthy Caucasian donors were included. The twin cohort comprised three pairs of female monozygotic twins, all aged roughly 18 to 29 years. RNA for TCR libraries was isolated from peripheral blood mononuclear cells. This specimen belongs to a study of identical twins (dated by TCRdb to 2016 to 2018). Background on the whole study: To test whether fetal clonotypes persist, this study deep-sequenced TCR alpha and beta repertoires from monozygotic twins, from unrelated adults of various ages, and from cord blood. To rule out contamination, replicate twin experiments were performed at different times with different library preparation protocols.

Study-level results and caveats: Zero-insertion analyses could be partly confounded by invariant T cells such as MAIT and iNKT, although diverse VJ usage argued against such confounding for most clonotypes. Compared with coincidental sharing between unrelated individuals, an excess of low generation-probability sequences was observed among out-of-frame TCR alpha sequences shared between twins. Fewer insertions were carried by abundant cord blood beta clonotypes, a similar but weaker trend appeared in young adult naive repertoires, and no such trend appeared in memory repertoires. Excess twin sharing in beta out-of-frame sequences was weaker because fewer shared sequences lowered the signal-to-noise ratio. Conclusions relied on cross-sectional statistical analysis, since the same donors could not be followed over many years. In monozygotic twins, out-of-frame TCR alpha sharing was systematically underestimated by recombination models, although the models agreed with sharing between unrelated individuals.

The library was made by 5' RACE. Sequencing instrument: Illumina HiSeq 2000. A universal primer binding site was added through template switching, and the final cDNA carried a unique molecular identifier so that TCR cDNA molecules could be counted accurately. Specific primers in the conserved constant-segment region were used to synthesize first-strand cDNA for the TCR alpha and beta chains. To control for contamination, each cDNA library was double barcoded with a SMART-Mk sample barcode plus Illumina barcodes. TruSeq adapter sequences along with Illumina sample barcodes were introduced in two successive PCR steps. TCR alpha and beta cDNA libraries were sequenced on the Illumina HiSeq platform with custom primers. The paper's data handling went like this. Unique molecular identifiers were extracted from raw reads with MiGEC, and CDR3 positions were determined with MiXCR. Recombination models were inferred per individual with the repgenHMM and IGoR tools using an EM algorithm. Shared clonotypes were analyzed with the tcR package in R, and sharing was normalized by the product of cloneset sizes. Out-of-frame nonproductive sequences were analyzed to study raw recombination free of thymic and clonal selection effects. TCRdb reprocessed the public reads (quality trimming at Q25 with fastp, clone calling with MiXCR) and kept in-frame beta chains. All rows with the same CDR3 protein become a single entry with the most common DNA and genes. It is TCRdb's table, rather than the study itself, that gives the V and J calls and clone size. The sample table lists around 960,000 distinct CDR3 sequences, approximately 13% of them with a count of one. The ten largest clones take up 1.5% to 2% of the sample.

From the germline V gene (reference sequence), CDR1 is DFQATT and CDR2 is SNEGSKA. The trim is 1 base for V and 3 bases for J, with a gap of 9 bases between the germline ends. Measured from the cysteine to the phenylalanine, the CDR3 is 13 residues long. The DNA shown is the 39-base CDR3, in frame from base 1. These records were also assigned to another study, of yellow fever vaccine responses in identical twins. The second investigation adds: The authors reported that the T cell response to vaccination in identical twins appeared partly convergent and partly personalized. Focusing on identical twins, the study followed the T cell clones that responded to the vaccine, and did so with precision.

The TCR sequence derives from a young woman in good health. Sequences were obtained from PBMCs. The chain is made from TRBV20-1 and TRBJ2-5; the D gene assignment is ambiguous. The CDR3 here reads CSARVGREETQYF. The nucleotide sequence is TGCAGTGCTAGAGTAGGAAGGGAAGAGACCCAGTACTTC.